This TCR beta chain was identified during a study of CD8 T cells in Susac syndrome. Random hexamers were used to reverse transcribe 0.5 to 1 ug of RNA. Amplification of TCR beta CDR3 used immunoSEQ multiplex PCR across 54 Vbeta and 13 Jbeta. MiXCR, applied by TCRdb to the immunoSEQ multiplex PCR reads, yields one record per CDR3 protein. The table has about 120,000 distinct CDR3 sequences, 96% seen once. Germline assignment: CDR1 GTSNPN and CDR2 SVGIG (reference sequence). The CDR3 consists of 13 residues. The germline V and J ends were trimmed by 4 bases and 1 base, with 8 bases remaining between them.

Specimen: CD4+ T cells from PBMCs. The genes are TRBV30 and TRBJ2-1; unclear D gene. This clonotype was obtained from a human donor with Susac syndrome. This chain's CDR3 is CAWIARSYNEQFF. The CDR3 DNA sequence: TGTGCCTGGATTGCACGGTCCTACAATGAGCAGTTCTTC. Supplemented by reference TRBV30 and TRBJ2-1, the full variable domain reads SQTIHQWPATLVQPVGSPLSLECTVEGTSNPNLYWYRQAAGRGLQLLFYSVGIGQISSEVPQNLSASRPQDRQFILSSKKLLLSDSGFYLCAWIARSYNEQFFGPGTRLTVL.